Each of the 31 T cell receptor beta chains below was sequenced from the same sample in a study of blood T cell repertoires in COVID-19. Method: immunoSEQ multiplex PCR; TCRdb's copy keeps in-frame clones and lacks some. This table has about 56,000 clones, under 90% appearing once. Sequencing input: peripheral blood. The origin of the receptors is a woman of 80 years or more with acute or convalescent COVID-19.

V is TRBV6-5 and J is TRBJ1-6; 7 bases are a match to TRBD1. Germline lookup yields CDR1 MNHEY and CDR2 SVGAGI. Losses at the gene ends were 11 bases for V and 9 bases for J; bases not matched to a gene: 10. The CDR3 totals 13 residues. The DNA for the CDR3 is TGTGCCGCCCGACAAGGGGGCGGTTCACCCCTCCACTTT. This sequence encodes CAARQGGGSPLHF.

The chain has TRBV19 and TRBJ2-7; 7 bases align to TRBD1. V was pared by 7 bases and J by 0 bases, with 9 bases of the junction left unmatched. The CDR3 is 15 residues long. CDR1 and CDR2 (germline): LNHDA, SQIVND (reference sequence). The CDR3 coding sequence is TGTGCCAGTACCTGGAGTGGGGACAGCTCCTACGAGCAGTACTTC. This translates into CASTWSGDSSYEQYF.

This chain joins TRBV7-9 and TRBJ1-2; the D is unclear. This CDR3 has 15 residues. Trimming left V 5 bases short and J 4 bases short, with 17 bases between. Germline values: CDR1 SEHNR, CDR2 FQNEAQ (reference sequence). CDR3: CASSLTTSTSYGYTF. The CDR3 coding sequence is TGTGCCAGCAGCCTTACGACATCGACCTCCTATGGCTACACCTTC.

The chain uses TRBV3-1 (or the pseudogene TRBV3-2) and TRBJ1-5; no clear D gene. The CDR3 has 16 residues. Germline CDR1 is LGHDT and CDR2 is YNNKEL (reference sequence). V lost 0 bases and J 4 bases, leaving 13 bases between the germline ends. The CDR3 loop is CASSQDSTGINQPQHF. The CDR3 DNA reads as TGTGCCAGCAGCCAAGATTCGACGGGAATTAATCAGCCCCAGCATTTT.

This chain joins TRBV3-1 (or the pseudogene TRBV3-2) and TRBJ2-3; no clear D gene. This CDR3 has 13 amino acids. V dropped 5 bases and J dropped 6 bases, with 12 bases sitting between them. Germline assignment: CDR1 LGHDT and CDR2 YNNKEL (reference sequence). CDR3 nucleotide sequence: TGTGCCAGCAGCTCAGGCCCCTGGGATACGCAGTATTTT. Translated: CASSSGPWDTQYF.

V usage is TRBV9 and J usage is TRBJ2-1; TRBD2 matches at 12 bases. V lost 0 bases to trimming and J lost 6 bases; unmatched junction nucleotides: 7. This CDR3 spans 17 amino acids. From germline, CDR1 is SGDLS and CDR2 YYNGEE. CDR3 in DNA: TGTGCCAGCAGCGTAGCCCTAGCGGGGGGGCCAGGCAATGAGCAGTTCTTC. Protein product: CASSVALAGGPGNEQFF.

The chain carries TRBV6-5 and TRBJ2-1; 9 bases fit TRBD1. The CDR3 length is 15 residues. J was trimmed by 5 bases and V by 6 bases; bases with no gene match: 8. CDR1 and CDR2 (germline): MNHEY, SVGAGI. CDR3: CASSPSGTGNNEQFF. The CDR3 DNA is TGTGCCAGCAGCCCCTCCGGGACAGGGAACAATGAGCAGTTCTTC.

The CDR3 reads CASSAGGTPTDTQYF. For the CDR3, the DNA is TGTGCCAGCAGCGCCGGCGGGACTCCCACAGATACGCAGTATTTT. The chain combines TRBV9 with TRBJ2-3; TRBD2 might be the D (6 bases). The V gene lost 3 bases and the J gene lost 2 bases, with 13 bases spanning the gap. Germline CDR1 and CDR2: SGDLS and YYNGEE. This CDR3 is built from 15 residues.

The chain joins TRBV11-2 to TRBJ1-1, with 11 bases aligning to TRBD1. The CDR3 contains 16 residues. CDR1 and CDR2 (germline): SGHAT, FQNNGV. The V and J ends lost 5 bases and 4 bases, in that order; junction bases with no gene match: 9. In DNA form, the CDR3 reads TGTGCCAGCAGCCCCCGGACAGGGGGCGTCGGCACTGAAGCTTTCTTT. It codes for CASSPRTGGVGTEAFF.

The chain employs TRBV3-1 (or the pseudogene TRBV3-2) and TRBJ1-1; D might be TRBD1 (6 bases). Germline V gives CDR1 LGHDT, CDR2 YNNKEL (reference sequence). Trimming took 7 bases from V and 4 from J, leaving 16 bases between them. The CDR3 consists of 14 residues. CDR3 nucleotides: TGTGCCAGCAAACCGGGGGGGCAGGTCACTGAAGCTTTCTTT. Its protein product is CASKPGGQVTEAFF.

This clone has just a few counts. V usage is TRBV5-5 and J usage is TRBJ1-1, with 7 positions matching TRBD1. V shed 4 bases and J 0 bases; nucleotides not matched to a gene: 3. Germline CDR1 and CDR2: SGHKS and YYEKEE (reference sequence). The CDR3 is 14 residues long. The CDR3 nucleotides read TGTGCCAGCAGCCAGACAGGGATGAACACTGAAGCTTTCTTT. Translated, it gives CASSQTGMNTEAFF.

V gene TRBV7-2 combines with J gene TRBJ2-7, with D tentatively TRBD1 (5 bases). V was shortened by 3 bases and J by 6 bases, with 15 bases between the two germline ends. The CDR3 has 14 residues. Germline loops: CDR1 SGHTA, CDR2 FQGNSA. The CDR3 loop is CASSFGNNGAEQYF. Here the CDR3 DNA reads TGTGCCAGCAGCTTTGGCAACAATGGGGCCGAGCAGTACTTC. The full variable domain, its missing parts supplied by reference TRBV7-2 and TRBJ2-7, is GAGVSQSPSNKVTEKGKDVELRCDPISGHTALYWYRQSLGQGLEFLIYFQGNSAPDKSGLPSDRFSAERTGGSVSTLTIQRTQQEDSAVYLCASSFGNNGAEQYFGPGTRLTVT.

This chain uses TRBV19 with TRBJ1-2, with D hard to call. Trimming removed 2 bases from V and 0 bases from J, with 13 bases in between. Germline V CDR1 and CDR2: LNHDA, SQIVND (reference sequence). CDR3 length: 16 residues. The CDR3 protein is CASSINTGIANYGYTF. CDR3 nucleotides: TGTGCCAGTAGTATAAATACGGGAATCGCTAACTATGGCTACACCTTC.

J is TRBJ1-1 and V is TRBV7-6; D might be TRBD1 (5 bases). V lost 5 bases and J lost 4, with 11 bases in between. Germline-derived CDR1 and CDR2 are SGHVS and FNYEAQ. This CDR3 comprises 13 residues. The CDR3 spells CASSPLGGTEAFF. The CDR3 DNA follows: TGTGCCAGCAGCCCACTGGGGGGCACTGAAGCTTTCTTT.

This clone was seen only once. The chain recombines TRBV3-1 (or the pseudogene TRBV3-2) with TRBJ2-5; possible D gene TRBD2, 5 bases. The CDR3 is 15 amino acids. Germline CDR1 and CDR2: LGHDT and YNNKEL (reference sequence). Trimming shortened V by 6 bases and J by 5 bases, and 19 bases separated the two germline ends. The CDR3 DNA reads as TGTGCCAGCAGTTTATCTAGCCCAGGAACCGAGACCCAGTACTTC. Translated: CASSLSSPGTETQYF.

This clone occurred once. This sequence joins TRBV18 and TRBJ1-2; 8 bases agree with TRBD1. Germline assignment: CDR1 KGHSH and CDR2 LQKENI. The CDR3 totals 16 residues. V lost 2 bases and J lost 2; bases outside the gene matches: 7. CDR3 DNA sequence: TGTGCCAGCTCACCAGGGGGGACAGGAGAAAACTATGGCTACACCTTC. Residues: CASSPGGTGENYGYTF.

CDR3 bases: TGCGCCAGCAGCCAAGATGGACAGCCGGAAGAGACCCAGTACTTC. Translated, it gives CASSQDGQPEETQYF. The chain links TRBV4-1 to TRBJ2-5, with D possibly TRBD1 on 6 matching bases. V was pared by 0 bases and J by 3 bases, with 11 bases between. Germline CDR1 and CDR2: MGHRA and YSYEKL. The CDR3 extends over 15 amino acids.

In DNA form, the CDR3 reads TGTGCCAGCAGCCCGACTAGCGGGGGCCCCATCTACAATGAGCAGTTCTTC. It translates to CASSPTSGGPIYNEQFF. The chain links TRBV7-2 to TRBJ2-1; TRBD2 agrees at 12 bases. With V trimmed by 5 bases and J by 3 bases, 8 bases remained unmatched. The CDR3 is 17 residues long. Germline V gene sequence: CDR1 SGHTA, CDR2 FQGNSA.

The J gene is TRBJ2-7, the V gene TRBV25-1; 7 bases agree with TRBD1. CDR1 is MGHDK and CDR2 is SYGVNS in the germline V gene. Trimming removed 2 bases from V and 5 bases from J; junction bases left unmatched: 6. The CDR3 contains 14 residues. The chain's CDR3 is CASSEGGDRDEQYF. The CDR3 DNA sequence: TGTGCCAGCAGTGAAGGGGGAGACAGGGACGAGCAGTACTTC.

This rearrangement joins TRBV25-1 to TRBJ2-7; no clear D. The CDR3 totals 11 residues. The V gene lost 4 bases and the J gene lost 3 bases, with 4 bases spanning the gap. Germline V gene sequence: CDR1 MGHDK, CDR2 SYGVNS. The CDR3 DNA sequence: TGTGCCAGCAGTGCTTACTACGAGCAGTACTTC. It specifies CASSAYYEQYF.

J is TRBJ1-4 and V is TRBV5-1; 10 bases are a match to TRBD1. J gave up 4 bases and V 4 bases, and 4 bases lay outside the gene matches. CDR3 size: 15 residues. Germline V CDR1 and CDR2: SGHRS, YFSETQ. CDR3 in DNA: TGCGCCAGCAGCGGACAGGGGGGTGATAATGAAAAACTGTTTTTT. Protein: CASSGQGGDNEKLFF.

CDR3 sequence: CASNREHGYTF. CDR3 DNA: TGTGCCAGCAACAGGGAACATGGCTACACCTTC. The chain carries TRBV2 and TRBJ1-2; TRBD1 might be the D (6 bases). Per the germline V gene, CDR1 is SNHLY and CDR2 is FYNNEI. This CDR3 contains 11 residues. Trimming shortened V by 7 bases and J by 6 bases, and 9 bases separated the two germline ends.

The genes are TRBV6-5 and TRBJ1-2, with 8 bases matching TRBD1. Germline V CDR1 and CDR2: MNHEY, SVGAGI. The CDR3 loop spans 13 amino acids. V shed 0 bases and J 8 bases; nucleotides not matched to a gene: 2. The CDR3 protein is CASSYSTGEGYTF. The CDR3 DNA reads as TGTGCCAGCAGTTACTCGACAGGGGAAGGCTACACCTTC.

This chain joins TRBV4-1 and TRBJ1-4, with D possibly TRBD1 on 6 matching bases. The CDR3 spans 15 residues. V lost 0 bases and J lost 6, with 11 bases in between. Germline V gene lookup returns CDR1 MGHRA and CDR2 YSYEKL. The CDR3 spells CASSQDRTAYEKLFF. As DNA, the CDR3 is TGCGCCAGCAGCCAAGATCGGACAGCGTATGAAAAACTGTTTTTT.

This rearrangement joins TRBV5-6 to TRBJ2-2; TRBD2 might be the D (6 bases). This CDR3 contains 15 residues. In germline, CDR1 is SGHDT, CDR2 YYEEEE. V was trimmed by 2 bases and J by 0 bases, leaving 8 bases between them. The DNA of the CDR3 is TGTGCCAGCAGCTTCGGGGGAACGAACACCGGGGAGCTGTTTTTT. This gives the protein CASSFGGTNTGELFF. The whole variable domain, remainder taken from reference TRBV5-6 and TRBJ2-2, is DAGVTQSPTHLIKTRGQQVTLRCSPKSGHDTVSWYQQALGQGPQFIFQYYEEEERQRGNFPDRFSGHQFPNYSSELNVNALLLGDSALYLCASSFGGTNTGELFFGEGSRLTVL.

This chain connects TRBV11-3 to TRBJ1-2, with D possibly being TRBD1 (6 bases). CDR3 length: 13 amino acids. Germline assignment: CDR1 SGHNT and CDR2 YENEEA. Trimming removed 5 bases at V and 4 bases at J, with 11 bases between. The CDR3 loop reads CASSPGQPYGYTF. The CDR3, as DNA: TGTGCCAGCAGCCCTGGACAGCCCTATGGCTACACCTTC.

The V and J genes are TRBV5-1 and TRBJ1-2; D not certain. The CDR3 runs 14 residues. Germline CDR1 is SGHRS and CDR2 is YFSETQ. Trimming stripped 7 bases from V and 6 bases from J, with 19 bases between. CDR3 protein: CASSKGALGDGYTF. The CDR3 DNA follows: TGCGCCAGCTCAAAAGGAGCGCTTGGAGATGGCTACACCTTC.

The rearrangement joins TRBV3-1 (or the pseudogene TRBV3-2) to TRBJ2-1; the match to TRBD2 covers 9 bases. Germline CDR1 is LGHDT and CDR2 is YNNKEL (reference sequence). The CDR3 loop spans 15 amino acids. J lost 7 bases, V lost 4 bases, and 8 bases had no gene match. The CDR3 DNA sequence: TGTGCCAGCAGCCCGGCGAGCGGGGGGTCAAATGAGCAGTTCTTC. It translates to CASSPASGGSNEQFF.

The V gene is TRBV5-1, the J gene TRBJ1-1; weak D call: TRBD1 (6 bases). The CDR3 is made up of 14 amino acids. Germline assignment: CDR1 SGHRS and CDR2 YFSETQ. Deletions cut 4 bases from V and 6 bases from J, with 16 bases between. CDR3 loop: CASSLEQGISEAFF. The CDR3 nucleotides are TGCGCCAGCAGCCTAGAACAGGGTATTTCTGAAGCTTTCTTT.

This clone was found many times. The chain has TRBV27 and TRBJ1-6; TRBD1 might be the D (6 bases). V was trimmed by 1 base and J by 7 bases, leaving 14 bases between them. The CDR3 has 16 residues. The germline V gene has CDR1 MNHEY and CDR2 SMNVEV (reference sequence). The CDR3 DNA is TGTGCCAGCAGTTTATTCGCCTGGGACAAGAATTCACCCCTCCACTTT. Its protein is CASSLFAWDKNSPLHF.

The V gene is TRBV6-5, the J gene TRBJ2-2; TRBD1 aligns across 9 bases. CDR1 is MNHEY and CDR2 is SVGAGI in the germline V gene. J was trimmed by 6 bases and V by 4 bases; bases with no gene match: 6. The CDR3 sequence is 15 residues long. CDR3 sequence reads: CASSSWTGAPGELFF. CDR3 DNA sequence: TGTGCCAGCAGTTCTTGGACAGGGGCCCCCGGGGAGCTGTTTTTT.